The present TCR beta chain was sequenced within a study of T cell changes during pregnancy in multiple sclerosis. Using immunoSEQ multiplex PCR, the repertoire was profiled, and TCRdb retains in-frame clones only, with some absent. The repertoire holds tens of thousands of clones, with more than 80% as singletons. The sequences come from CD4+ T cells from peripheral blood mononuclear cells, collected before pregnancy. The origin of this receptor is a female donor with multiple sclerosis, enrolled in a pregnancy study.

The CDR3 DNA reads as TGTGCCACCAGCAGAGATCGAGGGCTCGGAAATTCACCCCTCCACTTT. Residues: CATSRDRGLGNSPLHF. The J gene is TRBJ1-6, the V gene TRBV15; D is undetermined. The CDR3 has 16 amino acids. V lost 0 bases, J lost 7 bases, and 13 bases lay in between. Germline lookup yields CDR1 LNHNV and CDR2 YYDKDF (reference sequence).